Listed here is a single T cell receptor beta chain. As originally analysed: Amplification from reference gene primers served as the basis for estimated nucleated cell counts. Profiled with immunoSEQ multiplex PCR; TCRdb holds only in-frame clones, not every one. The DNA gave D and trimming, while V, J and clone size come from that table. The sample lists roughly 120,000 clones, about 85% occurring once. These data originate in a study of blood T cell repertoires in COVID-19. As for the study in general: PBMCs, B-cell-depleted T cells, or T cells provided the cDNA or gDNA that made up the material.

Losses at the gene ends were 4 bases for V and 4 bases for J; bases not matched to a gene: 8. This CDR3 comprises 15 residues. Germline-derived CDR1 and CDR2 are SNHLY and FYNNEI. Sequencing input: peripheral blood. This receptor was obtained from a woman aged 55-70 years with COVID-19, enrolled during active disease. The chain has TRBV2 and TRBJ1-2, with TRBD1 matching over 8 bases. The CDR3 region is CASSVIPGGGYGYTF. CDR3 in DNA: TGTGCCAGCAGTGTTATACCAGGGGGCGGCTATGGCTACACCTTC.